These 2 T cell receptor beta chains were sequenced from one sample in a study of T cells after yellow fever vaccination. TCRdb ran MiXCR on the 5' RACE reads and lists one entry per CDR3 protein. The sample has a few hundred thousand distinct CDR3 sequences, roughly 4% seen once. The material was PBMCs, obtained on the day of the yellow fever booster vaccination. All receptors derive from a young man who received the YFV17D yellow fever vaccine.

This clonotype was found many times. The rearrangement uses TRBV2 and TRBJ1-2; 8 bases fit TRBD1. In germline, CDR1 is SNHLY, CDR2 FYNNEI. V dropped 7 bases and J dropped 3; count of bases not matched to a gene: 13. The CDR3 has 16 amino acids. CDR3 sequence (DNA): TGTGCCAGCACTCCCGGCCCGACAGGGGCCCACTATGGCTACACCTTC. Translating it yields CASTPGPTGAHYGYTF.

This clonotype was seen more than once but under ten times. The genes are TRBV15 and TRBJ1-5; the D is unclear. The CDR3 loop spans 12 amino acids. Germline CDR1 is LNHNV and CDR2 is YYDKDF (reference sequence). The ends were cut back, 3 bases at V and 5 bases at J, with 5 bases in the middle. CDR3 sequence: CATSRPDQPQHF. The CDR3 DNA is TGTGCCACCAGCAGGCCCGATCAGCCCCAGCATTTT. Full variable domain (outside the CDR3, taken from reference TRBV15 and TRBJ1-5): DAMVIQNPRYQVTQFGKPVTLSCSQTLNHNVMYWYQQKSSQAPKLLFHYYDKDFNNEADTPDNFQSRRPNTSFCFLDIRSPGLGDTAMYLCATSRPDQPQHFGDGTRLSIL.